This record concerns one T cell receptor (beta chain) sequence. Its antigen is unidentified. The germline gives CDR1 SNHLY, CDR2 FYNNEI. The CDR3 contains 15 residues. V was clipped by 4 bases and J by 4 bases; unmatched bases: 2. Primers: 60 Vbeta forward and 13 Jbeta reverse. The table came from immunoSEQ multiplex PCR; TCRdb's copy has only in-frame clones and leaves some out. The table records 150,000 to 250,000 clones, roughly 80% of them present only once. These data originate in a study of cytomegalovirus exposure and HLA in healthy donors. General observations from the study: In an earlier analysis, in some 600 donors, most V segments appeared productive either ~90% or ~30% of the time. What a later analysis reportedly showed was that an Asian-associated ancestry cluster had fewer N-insertions than the roughly 670-donor mean.

The chain has TRBV2 and TRBJ2-1; TRBD2 agrees at 12 bases. The origin of this receptor is a woman aged 45-60 years in good health and CMV-seropositive. The source material was PBMCs. The CDR3 sequence is CASSVLAGGYNEQFF. CDR3 DNA: TGTGCCAGCAGTGTCCTAGCGGGGGGGTACAATGAGCAGTTCTTC.